These T cell receptor beta chains were read from a single sample in a study of cytomegalovirus exposure and HLA in healthy donors. Only in-frame clones appear in the TCRdb table, and some are missing; sequencing was by immunoSEQ multiplex PCR. The sample contains approximately 190,000 clones, about 90% of which appear only once. The sequenced sample consisted of PBMCs. These receptors were taken from a man younger than 45 in good health and CMV-seronegative. CDR3s include the opening cysteine and the closing phenylalanine or tryptophan. Each record gives: J gene, D gene, clone size, V gene, CDR3 protein, CDR3 DNA. The D gene is left open where the match is weak. A row's size may be missing; if present it is once, few, many or a size class.

J gene: TRBJ1-4; D gene: TRBD1; clone size: NA; V gene: TRBV7-8; CDR3 protein: CASSHPENRGRFRLYEKLFF; CDR3 DNA: TGTGCCAGCAGCCACCCCGAGAACAGGGGGCGTTTCCGTCTCTATGAAAAACTGTTTTTT
J gene: TRBJ2-7; D gene: TRBD2; clone size: NA; V gene: TRBV28; CDR3 protein: CASSRAGGAHEQYF; CDR3 DNA: TGTGCCAGCAGCCGCGCGGGGGGAGCCCACGAGCAGTACTTC
J gene: TRBJ1-2; D gene: NA; clone size: few; V gene: TRBV28; CDR3 protein: CASSTGTYGYTF; CDR3 DNA: TGTGCCAGCAGCACAGGGACCTATGGCTACACCTTC
J gene: TRBJ1-5; D gene: TRBD1; clone size: NA; V gene: TRBV4-1; CDR3 protein: CASSQDRTGGQPQHF; CDR3 DNA: TGCGCCAGCAGCCAAGACCGGACAGGTGGTCAGCCCCAGCATTTT
J gene: TRBJ2-3; D gene: TRBD2; clone size: few; V gene: TRBV28; CDR3 protein: CASSPLAGEGTDTQYF; CDR3 DNA: TGTGCCAGCAGTCCACTAGCGGGAGAGGGCACAGATACGCAGTATTTT
J gene: TRBJ2-2; D gene: NA; clone size: NA; V gene: TRBV7-9; CDR3 protein: CSSSPNRDTDTGELFF; CDR3 DNA: TGTTCCAGCAGCCCAAATAGGGACACTGACACCGGGGAGCTGTTTTTT
J gene: TRBJ2-7; D gene: NA; clone size: NA; V gene: TRBV18; CDR3 protein: CASSPYLGDQHYEHYF; CDR3 DNA: TGTGCCAGCTCACCTTACCTTGGAGACCAGCACTACGAGCATTACTTC
J gene: TRBJ1-6; D gene: TRBD1; clone size: NA; V gene: TRBV9; CDR3 protein: CASSEGGLNNSPLHF; CDR3 DNA: TGTGCCAGCAGCGAAGGGGGCCTGAATAATTCACCCCTCCACTTT
J gene: TRBJ2-3; D gene: NA; clone size: NA; V gene: TRBV7-2; CDR3 protein: CASNPGGIDTQYF; CDR3 DNA: TGTGCCAGCAACCCGGGGGGCATAGATACGCAGTATTTT
J gene: TRBJ1-1; D gene: TRBD1; clone size: NA; V gene: TRBV27; CDR3 protein: CASSPFGSRDRVRGIEAFF; CDR3 DNA: TGTGCCAGCAGTCCCTTCGGGTCTCGCGACAGGGTAAGGGGAATTGAAGCTTTCTTT
J gene: TRBJ1-3; D gene: TRBD1; clone size: NA; V gene: TRBV18; CDR3 protein: CASSPVPGGGNTIYF; CDR3 DNA: TGTGCCAGCTCACCCGTCCCAGGGGGCGGAAACACCATATATTTT
J gene: TRBJ2-2; D gene: TRBD1; clone size: NA; V gene: TRBV7-9; CDR3 protein: CASSLGQGSTTGELFF; CDR3 DNA: TGTGCCAGCAGCTTAGGACAGGGGTCTACCACCGGGGAGCTGTTTTTT
J gene: TRBJ2-3; D gene: NA; clone size: NA; V gene: TRBV5-1; CDR3 protein: CASSLEGARTDTQYF; CDR3 DNA: TGCGCCAGCAGCTTGGAAGGGGCTCGCACAGATACGCAGTATTTT
J gene: TRBJ2-5; D gene: TRBD2; clone size: NA; V gene: TRBV27; CDR3 protein: CASRGLAGEQYF; CDR3 DNA: TGTGCCAGCAGAGGACTAGCGGGAGAGCAGTACTTC
J gene: TRBJ1-4; D gene: NA; clone size: NA; V gene: TRBV29-1; CDR3 protein: CSVDTADTPLGKLFF; CDR3 DNA: TGCAGCGTTGACACTGCCGACACCCCTCTCGGAAAACTGTTTTTT
J gene: TRBJ1-1; D gene: TRBD1; clone size: few; V gene: TRBV28; CDR3 protein: CASRSGTGLAFF; CDR3 DNA: TGTGCCAGCAGGTCCGGGACAGGTTTAGCTTTCTTT
J gene: TRBJ2-7; D gene: TRBD2; clone size: NA; V gene: TRBV7-2; CDR3 protein: CASSSTGTSGAYEQYF; CDR3 DNA: TGTGCCAGCAGCTCAACCGGGACTAGCGGGGCATACGAGCAGTACTTC
J gene: TRBJ1-2; D gene: NA; clone size: once; V gene: TRBV18; CDR3 protein: CASSEDFYGYTF; CDR3 DNA: TGTGCCAGCTCAGAGGATTTCTATGGCTACACCTTC
J gene: TRBJ1-6; D gene: TRBD1; clone size: NA; V gene: TRBV19; CDR3 protein: CASSPTGNSPLHF; CDR3 DNA: TGTGCCAGTAGTCCGACAGGGAATTCACCCCTCCACTTT
J gene: TRBJ2-7; D gene: NA; clone size: NA; V gene: TRBV2; CDR3 protein: CASEPPSSYEQYF; CDR3 DNA: TGTGCCAGCGAGCCCCCGTCCTCCTACGAGCAGTACTTC
J gene: TRBJ1-6; D gene: NA; clone size: NA; V gene: TRBV5-3; CDR3 protein: CARATLTGGLSPLHF; CDR3 DNA: TGTGCCAGAGCCACCCTTACTGGCGGACTATCGCCCCTCCACTTT
J gene: TRBJ1-1; D gene: NA; clone size: NA; V gene: TRBV18; CDR3 protein: CASSLQGYRAEAFF; CDR3 DNA: TGTGCCAGCTCTCTTCAAGGTTACAGGGCTGAAGCTTTCTTT
J gene: TRBJ1-4; D gene: TRBD1; clone size: NA; V gene: TRBV30; CDR3 protein: CAWSSSMIGTGLEKLFF; CDR3 DNA: TGTGCCTGGAGCAGCTCCATGATCGGGACAGGGTTGGAAAAACTGTTTTTT
J gene: TRBJ1-2; D gene: NA; clone size: NA; V gene: TRBV5-6; CDR3 protein: CASSLGRGTGYTF; CDR3 DNA: TGTGCCAGCAGCTTGGGGAGGGGAACGGGCTACACCTTC